This T cell receptor (beta chain) appears in the sequencing data of a study of blood T cell repertoires in COVID-19. The CDR3 length is 13 residues. Germline V gene lookup returns CDR1 MDHEN and CDR2 SYDVKM. V shed 6 bases and J shed 4 bases, with 12 bases lying between them. In its sample, this clone was seen a few times. Sequenced by immunoSEQ multiplex PCR; TCRdb stores in-frame clones only, minus some. Among fewer than 350,000 clones, roughly 85% were seen once, and the ten largest hold about 4%. This chain connects TRBV28 to TRBJ1-2; D not resolved. Material: PBMCs or T cells enriched from blood (not recorded which). The source of this sequence is a woman aged 35 to 49 with acute COVID-19. CDR3 nucleotide sequence: TGTGCCAGCAGCCCGTCCGGGGTCTATGGCTACACCTTC. Protein product: CASSPSGVYGYTF.